The subject of this entry is one T cell receptor (beta chain). Its antigen is currently unknown. The data stem from a study of PD-1 blockade in mismatch repair-deficient tumors. Overall study: Patients had fewer than 15 mismatch repair-deficient cancer types and were previously treated and progressing.

Clones were sequenced by immunoSEQ multiplex PCR, and TCRdb holds only the in-frame ones, with some missing. The table lists 85,000 to 130,000 clones, under 90% of them singletons. Mismatch repair deficiency was confirmed in all patients, by PCR or immunohistochemistry. TCRs were sequenced from three patients responding to pembrolizumab. Study conclusions and caveats: Rapid post-treatment expansion, then contraction, generally preceding radiologic response, marked tumor-resident clones.

CDR3 length: 16 amino acids. Per germline, CDR1 MNHNY and CDR2 SVGAGI (reference sequence). Losses at the gene ends were 4 bases for V and 6 bases for J; bases not matched to a gene: 11. Material: peripheral blood, obtained 35 to 37 weeks after starting pembrolizumab. The chain employs TRBV6-6 and TRBJ1-5; 8 nucleotides align to TRBD1. The sequence came from an adult with mismatch repair-deficient cancer. The DNA for the CDR3 is TGTGCCAGCAGTTCAGATCAGGGGGCGCTGGGTCAGCCCCAGCATTTT. It yields the protein CASSSDQGALGQPQHF.